The source of this TCR beta chain is a study of tumor-infiltrating lymphocytes in localized non-small cell lung cancer. Study as a whole: Patients included smokers and never-smokers with various histologies, some sampled after neoadjuvant chemotherapy.

Clones were read by immunoSEQ multiplex PCR, and TCRdb kept only the in-frame ones, dropping some. The repertoire has tens of thousands of clones, 50% to 80% of them found once; the top ten carry over 5%. The J segment lost 8 bases and the V segment lost 3 bases, leaving 11 bases of the junction unmatched. The CDR3 runs 17 residues. The V gene's germline CDR1 is SGDLS and CDR2 YYNGEE. Sequencing used lung tumor tissue. The receptor's source is a human donor with non-small cell lung cancer. The V call is TRBV9, the J call TRBJ2-3; 14 bases agree with TRBD2. For the CDR3, the DNA is TGTGCCAGCAGCGCCATCCCGACTAGCGGGAGGGGGGGTACGCAGTATTTT. It specifies CASSAIPTSGRGGTQYF.